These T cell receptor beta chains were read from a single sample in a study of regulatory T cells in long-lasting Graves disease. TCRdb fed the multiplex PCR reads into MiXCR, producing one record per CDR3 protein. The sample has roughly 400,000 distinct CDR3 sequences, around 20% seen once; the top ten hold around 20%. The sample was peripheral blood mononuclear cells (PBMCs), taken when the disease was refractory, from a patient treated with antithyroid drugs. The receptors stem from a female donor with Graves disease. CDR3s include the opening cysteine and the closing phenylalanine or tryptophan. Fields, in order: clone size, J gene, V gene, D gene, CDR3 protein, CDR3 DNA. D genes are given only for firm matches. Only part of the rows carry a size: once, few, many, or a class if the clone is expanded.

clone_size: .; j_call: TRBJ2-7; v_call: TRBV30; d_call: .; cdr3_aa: CAWDQGLSYEQYF; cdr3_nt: TGTGCCTGGGATCAGGGCCTCTCCTACGAGCAGTACTTC
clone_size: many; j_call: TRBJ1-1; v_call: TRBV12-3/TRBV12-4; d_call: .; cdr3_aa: CASSGFGGANTEAFF; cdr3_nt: TGTGCCAGCAGTGGTTTTGGGGGTGCGAACACTGAAGCTTTCTTT
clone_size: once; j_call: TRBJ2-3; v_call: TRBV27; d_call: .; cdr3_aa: CASRKTGLAASTDTQYF; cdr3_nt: TGTGCCAGCAGGAAAACAGGATTAGCGGCTAGCACAGATACGCAGTATTTT
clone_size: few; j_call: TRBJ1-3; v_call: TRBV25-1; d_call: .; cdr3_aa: CASSETVSSGNTIYF; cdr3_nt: TGTGCCAGCAGTGAGACAGTGAGCTCTGGAAACACCATATATTTT
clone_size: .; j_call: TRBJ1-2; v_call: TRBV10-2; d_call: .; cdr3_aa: CASSELGTSYGYTF; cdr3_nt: TGCGCCAGCAGTGAGTTGGGGACCTCCTATGGTTACACCTTC
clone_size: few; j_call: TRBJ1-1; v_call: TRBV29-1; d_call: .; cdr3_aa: CSVEVIYRGTEAFF; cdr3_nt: TGCAGCGTTGAAGTAATCTATAGGGGGACTGAAGCTTTCTTT
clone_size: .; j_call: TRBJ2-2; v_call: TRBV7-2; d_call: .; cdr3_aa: CASTPGANTGELFF; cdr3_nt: TGTGCCAGCACCCCCGGGGCGAACACCGGGGAGCTGTTTTTT
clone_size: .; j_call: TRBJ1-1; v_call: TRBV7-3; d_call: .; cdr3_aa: CASSLTRQGNTEAFF; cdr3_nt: TGTGCCAGCAGCTTAACGCGGCAGGGAAACACTGAAGCTTTCTTT
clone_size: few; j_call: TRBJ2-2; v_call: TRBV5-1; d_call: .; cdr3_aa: CASSSGPQLFF; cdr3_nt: TGCGCCAGCAGTTCGGGGCCACAGCTGTTTTTT
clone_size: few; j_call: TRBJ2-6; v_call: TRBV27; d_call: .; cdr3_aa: CASSLSRTSGANVLTF; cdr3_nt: TGTGCCAGCAGTTTATCGAGGACCTCTGGGGCCAACGTCCTGACTTTC
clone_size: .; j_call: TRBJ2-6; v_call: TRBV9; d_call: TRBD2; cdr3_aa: CASSPPGGLPGANVLTF; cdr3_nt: TGTGCCAGCTCACCACCGGGAGGGCTCCCTGGGGCCAACGTCCTGACTTTC
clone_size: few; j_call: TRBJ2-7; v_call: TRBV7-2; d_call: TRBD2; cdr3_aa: CASSLTSSGAYEQYF; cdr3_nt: TGTGCCAGCAGCTTAACGTCTAGCGGGGCCTACGAGCAGTACTTC
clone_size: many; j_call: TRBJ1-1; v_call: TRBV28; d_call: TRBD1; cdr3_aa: CASSSQGAETEAFF; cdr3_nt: TGTGCCAGCAGCTCACAGGGGGCGGAAACTGAAGCTTTCTTT
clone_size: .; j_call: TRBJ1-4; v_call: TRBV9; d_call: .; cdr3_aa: CASSPTLGRNNEKLFF; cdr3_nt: TGTGCCAGCAGCCCCACGTTGGGACGGAATAATGAAAAACTGTTTTTT
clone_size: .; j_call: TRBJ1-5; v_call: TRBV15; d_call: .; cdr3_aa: CATSRGDLNQPQHF; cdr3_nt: TGTGCCACCAGCCGGGGGGACCTCAATCAGCCCCAGCATTTT
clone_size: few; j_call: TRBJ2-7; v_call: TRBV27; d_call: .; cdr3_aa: CASSLSLGEAYEQYF; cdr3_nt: TGTGCCAGCAGTTTATCACTCGGAGAGGCCTACGAGCAGTACTTC
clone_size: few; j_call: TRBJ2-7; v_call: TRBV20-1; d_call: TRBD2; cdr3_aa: CSARGGLAGVGSYEQYF; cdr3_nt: TGCAGTGCTAGAGGGGGACTAGCGGGAGTAGGGTCTTACGAGCAGTACTTC